This T cell receptor beta chain comes out of a study of cytomegalovirus exposure and HLA in healthy donors. V was trimmed by 0 bases and J by 4 bases, leaving 20 bases between them. CDR1 SGHRS and CDR2 YFSETQ come from the germline V gene. The length of the CDR3 is 17 residues. The PCR contained 60 Vbeta and 13 Jbeta primers. Original methodology: In a later analysis, the count reached roughly 80 million unique TCR beta chains, with about 11 million shared. Sequencing was performed with immunoSEQ multiplex PCR; in TCRdb, only in-frame clones are kept and a portion is missing. Clonal size and the V and J genes are those of that table, whereas D and trimming came from the DNA. The sample holds about 150,000 clones; 80% are singletons and the top ten take 1%. Overall study results and limits: A later analysis reportedly found fewer N-insertions in an Asian-associated ancestry cluster than the roughly 700-donor mean.

As for this clone: As yet, its antigen is unknown.

This TCR came from a woman between 50 and 59 years old in good health and CMV-seropositive. The sample comprised PBMCs. The chain has TRBV5-1 and TRBJ2-7; a possible D gene is TRBD2 (7 bases). The CDR3 nucleotides are TGCGCCAGCAGCTTGGGGAGTCGGGCGGGGGCAGTTTACGAGCAGTACTTC. Translated, it gives CASSLGSRAGAVYEQYF.